A single TCR beta chain is shown here with its context. TCRdb's table, derived via immunoSEQ multiplex PCR, lists solely in-frame clones and lacks some. The sample records more than 85,000 clones, 70% to 90% being singletons. The sample comes from a study of control samples from healthy donors and cancer patients. This CDR3 comprises 14 residues. Trimming stripped 0 bases from V and 5 bases from J, with 11 bases between. CDR1 is SGHRS, CDR2 YFSETQ, per germline. Sequenced material: PBMCs. The receptor was derived from a woman aged 60 to 75 with lung cancer. V and J are TRBV5-1 and TRBJ1-1; D gene uncertain. CDR3 residues: CASSLAGEKTEAFF. DNA for the CDR3: TGCGCCAGCAGCTTGGCCGGGGAAAAAACTGAAGCTTTCTTT.